This TCR beta chain is from a study of blood T cell repertoires in COVID-19. V shed 2 bases and J 8 bases; nucleotides not matched to a gene: 8. CDR3 size: 15 residues. Germline V lookup: CDR1 SGHRS, CDR2 YFSETQ. In the original processing: The assay estimated nucleated cells by amplifying reference gene primers. The protocol was immunoSEQ multiplex PCR, while the TCRdb copy is restricted to in-frame clones and leaves out a portion. The V and J calls and clone size come from that table; D and trimming were worked out from the DNA. The sample includes 250,000 to 350,000 clones, 70% to 90% of them seen just once.

V usage is TRBV5-1 and J usage is TRBJ2-1; 9 nucleotides align to TRBD1. The TCR originated in a human donor with COVID-19, enrolled during active disease. The donor label of this sample is uncertain. Sample: peripheral blood. CDR3: CASSLPGQGRHEQFF. In nucleotides, the CDR3 is TGCGCCAGCAGCTTACCGGGACAGGGAAGGCATGAGCAGTTCTTC.